This T cell receptor beta chain was found in a study of cytomegalovirus exposure and HLA in healthy donors. PCR involved 60 Vbeta and 13 Jbeta primers. Sequenced by immunoSEQ multiplex PCR; TCRdb stores in-frame clones only, minus some. The table has 200,000 to 250,000 clones, approximately 78% seen once. Germline V CDR1 and CDR2: MDHEN, SYDVKM. The CDR3 consists of 17 residues. Trimming cost V 6 bases and J 2 bases, with 19 bases left between them. The genes are TRBV28 and TRBJ2-2; weak D call: TRBD2 (6 bases). The sequencing input was PBMCs. The sequence was obtained from a male donor in good health and CMV-seronegative. The CDR3 here is CASSPQTSSLNTGELFF. Here the CDR3 DNA reads TGTGCCAGCAGCCCTCAAACTAGCAGCCTCAACACCGGGGAGCTGTTTTTT.